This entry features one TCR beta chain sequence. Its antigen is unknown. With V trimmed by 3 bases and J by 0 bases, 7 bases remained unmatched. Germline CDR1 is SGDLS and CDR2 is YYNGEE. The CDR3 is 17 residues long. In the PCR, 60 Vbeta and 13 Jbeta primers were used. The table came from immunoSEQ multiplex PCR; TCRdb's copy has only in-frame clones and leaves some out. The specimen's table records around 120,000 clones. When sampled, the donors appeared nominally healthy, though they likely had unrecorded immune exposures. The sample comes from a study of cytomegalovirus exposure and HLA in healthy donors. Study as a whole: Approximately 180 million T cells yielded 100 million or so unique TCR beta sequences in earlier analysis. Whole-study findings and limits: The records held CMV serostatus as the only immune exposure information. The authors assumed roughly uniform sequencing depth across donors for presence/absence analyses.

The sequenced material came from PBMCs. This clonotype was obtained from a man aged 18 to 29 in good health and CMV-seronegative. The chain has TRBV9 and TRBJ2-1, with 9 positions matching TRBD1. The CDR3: CASSASGTGNSYNEQFF. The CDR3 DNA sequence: TGTGCCAGCAGCGCCTCCGGGACAGGGAACTCCTACAATGAGCAGTTCTTC.